Presented here are 21 T cell receptor beta chains from one specimen sequenced in a study of blood T cell repertoires in COVID-19 (TCRdb year 2020). To prepare the library, the immunoSEQ multiplex PCR assay was applied. TCRdb's version of the immuneACCESS table is confined to in-frame rearrangements and falls short of the full clone set. An unresolved V gene accounts for under half of the shortfall where checked; the remainder is of unknown origin. The sample table holds about 71,000 clones, of which around 76% were seen once. Roughly 15% of the sample is taken by the ten largest. Sequenced sample: peripheral blood. The source is a woman older than 75 with acute or convalescent COVID-19.

This clone was picked up a small number of times. J is TRBJ2-2 and V is TRBV2, with D maybe TRBD2 (6 bases). V was shortened by 5 bases and J by 1 base, with 14 bases between the two germline ends. Germline V lookup: CDR1 SNHLY, CDR2 FYNNEI. The CDR3 runs 16 residues. CDR3 amino acids: CASSFTGGWNTGELFF. CDR3 coding DNA: TGTGCCAGCAGTTTTACCGGAGGGTGGAACACCGGGGAGCTGTTTTTT.

The genes are TRBV6-6 and TRBJ1-4; 8 bases line up with TRBD1. The V gene's germline CDR1 is MNHNY and CDR2 SVGAGI (reference sequence). V lost 0 bases and J lost 4; bases outside the gene matches: 4. The CDR3 is 16 amino acids. The CDR3 is CASSYSGDRGNEKLFF. CDR3 bases: TGTGCCAGCAGTTACTCGGGCGACAGGGGTAATGAAAAACTGTTTTTT.

This clone came up a few times. V and J are TRBV6-6 and TRBJ1-5, with 7 bases matching TRBD1. There are 15 residues in the CDR3. Looked up from germline, CDR1 is MNHNY and CDR2 is SVGAGI (reference sequence). V was pared by 7 bases and J by 3 bases, with 9 bases of the junction left unmatched. CDR3 sequence reads: CASNQDRRFNQPQHF. The CDR3 nucleotides are TGTGCCAGCAACCAGGACAGGCGATTCAATCAGCCCCAGCATTTT.

This rearrangement joins TRBV28 to TRBJ2-7; D is uncertain. Germline values: CDR1 MDHEN, CDR2 SYDVKM. The CDR3 has 16 residues. V lost 4 bases and J lost 1, with 17 bases in between. CDR3 residues: CASSSPQNRVSYEQYF. CDR3 coding DNA: TGTGCCAGCAGTTCACCCCAGAACCGGGTATCCTACGAGCAGTACTTC.

The chain couples TRBV11-2 to TRBJ2-1; 9 positions match TRBD2. J was trimmed by 13 bases and V by 5 bases; bases with no gene match: 12. The CDR3 consists of 14 residues. Germline loops: CDR1 SGHAT, CDR2 FQNNGV. In DNA form, the CDR3 reads TGTGCCAGCAGCCAAGCGCCTAGCGGGATCCATCAGTTCTTC. It codes for CASSQAPSGIHQFF.

The V gene is TRBV5-1, the J gene TRBJ2-1; D is possibly TRBD1 (6 bases). There are 15 residues in the CDR3. CDR1 SGHRS and CDR2 YFSETQ come from the germline V gene. Deletions cut 4 bases from V and 1 base from J, with 12 bases between. CDR3 amino acids: CASSLPGASYNEQFF. In nucleotides, the CDR3 is TGCGCCAGCAGCCTCCCAGGGGCTTCCTACAATGAGCAGTTCTTC.

This clone occurred many times. The rearrangement uses TRBV19 and TRBJ2-1; TRBD2 aligns across 10 bases. The CDR3 has 15 residues. Germline loops: CDR1 LNHDA, CDR2 SQIVND (reference sequence). V shed 3 bases, J shed 6 bases, and the junction held 5 bases outside the gene matches. The CDR3 DNA is TGTGCCAGTAGTATTCTGCTAGCGGGAGCCAATGAGCAGTTCTTC. Its translation: CASSILLAGANEQFF.

The chain couples TRBV29-1 to TRBJ2-1, with D perhaps TRBD1 (5 bases). V was shortened by 7 bases and J by 5 bases, with 18 bases between the two germline ends. CDR3 length equals 14 residues. Germline V gene sequence: CDR1 SQVTM, CDR2 ANQGSEA. The DNA of the CDR3 is TGCAGCGGGGGCCTTCTCAGGGCTGACAATGAGCAGTTCTTC. Residues: CSGGLLRADNEQFF.

The genes are TRBV29-1 and TRBJ1-1; TRBD1 might be the D (6 bases). This CDR3 spans 12 amino acids. V gave up 7 bases and J gave up 3 bases, with 12 bases separating them. Germline-derived CDR1 and CDR2 are SQVTM and ANQGSEA. CDR3 residues: CSDQQGDTEAFF. The CDR3 region has the DNA TGCAGCGACCAACAGGGTGACACTGAAGCTTTCTTT.

The CDR3 loop reads CATSGTRGKAYEQYF. The CDR3 DNA reads as TGTGCCACCAGCGGCACCCGGGGGAAAGCCTACGAGCAGTACTTC. The chain uses TRBV15 and TRBJ2-7; possible D gene TRBD2, 6 bases. V gave up 5 bases and J gave up 2 bases, with 16 bases separating them. The V gene's germline CDR1 is LNHNV and CDR2 YYDKDF (reference sequence). The CDR3 runs to 15 residues.

This clone was seen only a few times. Other DNA sequences in the same sample also yield this CDR3. The chain has TRBV29-1 and TRBJ2-5, with a possible D match to TRBD1 (6 bases). The CDR3 has 12 amino acids. V was trimmed by 2 bases and J by 4 bases, leaving 8 bases between them. Per germline, CDR1 SQVTM and CDR2 ANQGSEA. The CDR3 is CSVETGIETQYF. The CDR3 coding sequence is TGCAGCGTTGAAACAGGGATAGAGACCCAGTACTTC.

The chain links TRBV5-1 to TRBJ2-7; D is perhaps TRBD1 (5 bases). V lost 0 bases to trimming and J lost 3 bases, with 7 bases between them. Germline values: CDR1 SGHRS, CDR2 YFSETQ. CDR3 length: 13 amino acids. The DNA for the CDR3 is TGCGCCAGCAGCTTGGGACAGTTCTACGAGCAGTACTTC. Translated: CASSLGQFYEQYF.

This clone has just one count. The chain carries TRBV5-4 and TRBJ2-5; TRBD2 matches at 14 bases. This CDR3 contains 17 residues. The trim removed 4 bases at V and 4 bases at J, leaving 9 bases unmatched. The V gene's germline CDR1 is SGHNT and CDR2 YYREEE (reference sequence). The DNA of the CDR3 is TGTGCCAGCAGCCAGACTAGCGGGAGGGCGTGGGGAGAGACCCAGTACTTC. This translates into CASSQTSGRAWGETQYF. Full variable domain (missing parts from reference TRBV5-4 and TRBJ2-5): ETGVTQSPTHLIKTRGQQVTLRCSSQSGHNTVSWYQQALGQGPQFIFQYYREEENGRGNFPPRFSGLQFPNYSSELNVNALELDDSALYLCASSQTSGRAWGETQYFGPGTRLLVL.

This clone has only one observation. Other DNA sequences of this sample code for an identical CDR3. This chain uses TRBV5-1 with TRBJ1-1; D perhaps matches TRBD1 (6 bases). The CDR3 spans 15 residues. With 0 bases removed from V and 2 bases from J, the gap between germline ends came to 11 bases. Germline V CDR1 and CDR2: SGHRS, YFSETQ. The CDR3 coding sequence is TGCGCCAGCAGCTTGGGAGACAGGTTTAACACTGAAGCTTTCTTT. Its translation is CASSLGDRFNTEAFF.

The chain has TRBV18 and TRBJ2-7; 7 bases are shared with TRBD1. The germline CDR1 and CDR2 sequences are KGHSH and LQKENI. V shed 4 bases, J shed 3 bases, and the junction held 9 bases outside the gene matches. The CDR3 is 15 amino acids. In DNA, the CDR3 is TGTGCCAGCTCACTTTATCAAGGGGGCCACTACGAGCAGTACTTC. It encodes CASSLYQGGHYEQYF.

The J gene is TRBJ2-1, the V gene TRBV19, with 8 bases fitting TRBD2. J lost 5 bases, V lost 4 bases, and 19 bases had no gene match. Germline-derived CDR1 and CDR2 are LNHDA and SQIVND (reference sequence). The CDR3 consists of 19 residues. The CDR3 reads CASSNLNLAAGVGNNEQFF. The CDR3 bases are TGTGCCAGTAGTAATTTGAATTTGGCAGCGGGAGTAGGTAACAATGAGCAGTTCTTC. Based on the CDR3 plus reference TRBV19 and TRBJ2-1, the full variable domain is DGGITQSPKYLFRKEGQNVTLSCEQNLNHDAMYWYRQDPGQGLRLIYYSQIVNDFQKGDIAEGYSVSREKKESFPLTVTSAQKNPTAFYLCASSNLNLAAGVGNNEQFFGPGTRLTVL.

This chain links TRBV18 with TRBJ1-1; TRBD1 might be the D (5 bases). This CDR3 contains 17 residues. Trimming removed 2 bases at V and 6 bases at J, with 22 bases between. The germline CDR1 and CDR2 sequences are KGHSH and LQKENI. The CDR3 loop is CASSPISTSRVGAEAFF. The CDR3 nucleotides read TGTGCCAGCTCACCAATCTCAACGAGCAGGGTCGGAGCTGAAGCTTTCTTT. Supplemented by reference TRBV18 and TRBJ1-1, the full variable domain reads NAGVMQNPRHLVRRRGQEARLRCSPMKGHSHVYWYRQLPEEGLKFMVYLQKENIIDESGMPKERFSAEFPKEGPSILRIQQVVRGDSAAYFCASSPISTSRVGAEAFFGQGTRLTVV.

The chain carries TRBV27 and TRBJ2-1; D is possibly TRBD2 (5 bases). Per germline, CDR1 MNHEY and CDR2 SMNVEV (reference sequence). V was trimmed by 2 bases and J by 12 bases, leaving 20 bases between them. The CDR3 is 15 residues long. The CDR3 region is CASSLLTTARGRQFF. DNA of the CDR3: TGTGCCAGCAGTTTACTAACTACGGCCCGGGGTAGGCAGTTCTTC.

CDR3 nucleotide sequence: TGTGCCATCCATTCGACGGGTGGGGCCAACGTCCTGACTTTC. Protein sequence: CAIHSTGGANVLTF. The genes are TRBV2 and TRBJ2-6; D uncertain. The CDR3 loop spans 14 amino acids. Germline V lookup: CDR1 SNHLY, CDR2 FYNNEI. V was clipped by 10 bases and J by 3 bases, with 13 bases between them.

The rearrangement uses TRBV27 and TRBJ1-4; 7 bases map to TRBD1. The CDR3 runs 15 residues. Germline V gene lookup returns CDR1 MNHEY and CDR2 SMNVEV (reference sequence). The J segment lost 4 bases and the V segment lost 5 bases, leaving 7 bases of the junction unmatched. CDR3 DNA: TGTGCCAGCAGTCCCAGGGACAGCCGTAATGAAAAACTGTTTTTT. This codes for CASSPRDSRNEKLFF.

The V gene is TRBV5-8, the J gene TRBJ1-2, with D perhaps TRBD1 (5 bases). Germline V gene sequence: CDR1 SGHTS, CDR2 YDEGEE. Trimming took off 4 bases at V and 7 bases at J, with 14 bases between the two ends. The CDR3 consists of 13 residues. Written as DNA, the CDR3 is TGTGCCAGCAGCGTCGGGGGGGGATCTGGCTACACCTTC. It specifies CASSVGGGSGYTF.